The T cell receptor beta chain under discussion was sequenced for a study of tumor T cells in aggressive B-cell lymphoma. There are 14 residues in the CDR3. V was pared by 2 bases and J by 6 bases, with 5 bases of the junction left unmatched. CDR1 SGHAT and CDR2 FQDESV come from the germline V gene (reference sequence). The repertoire was sequenced with immunoSEQ multiplex PCR; TCRdb's copy has only in-frame clones and lacks some. The sample lists 500 or so clones, over 80% occurring once. This receptor was taken from an adult with diffuse large B cell lymphoma. The rearrangement links TRBV11-1 to TRBJ2-3, with 7 bases that match TRBD2. The sequencing input was tumor tissue. For the CDR3, the DNA is TGTGCCAGCAGCTTAATACTAGCGAGCGATACGCAGTATTTT. Translated, it gives CASSLILASDTQYF.